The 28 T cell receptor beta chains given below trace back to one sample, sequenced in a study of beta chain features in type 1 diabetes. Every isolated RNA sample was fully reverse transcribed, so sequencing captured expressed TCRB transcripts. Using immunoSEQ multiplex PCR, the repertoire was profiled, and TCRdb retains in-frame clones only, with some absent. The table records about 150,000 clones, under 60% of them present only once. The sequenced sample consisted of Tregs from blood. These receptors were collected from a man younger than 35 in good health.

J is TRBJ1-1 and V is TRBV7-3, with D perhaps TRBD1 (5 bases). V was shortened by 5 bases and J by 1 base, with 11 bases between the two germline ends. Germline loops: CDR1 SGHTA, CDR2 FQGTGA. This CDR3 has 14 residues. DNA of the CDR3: TGTGCCAGCAGCCCCGGGAGGGGGAACACTGAAGCTTTCTTT. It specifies CASSPGRGNTEAFF.

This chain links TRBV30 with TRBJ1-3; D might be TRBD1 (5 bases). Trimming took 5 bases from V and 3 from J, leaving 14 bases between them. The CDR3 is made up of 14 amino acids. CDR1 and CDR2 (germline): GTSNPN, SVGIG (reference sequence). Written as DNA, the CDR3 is TGTGCCTGGGGGCAGGGTTATGATGGAAACACCATATATTTT. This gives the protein CAWGQGYDGNTIYF.

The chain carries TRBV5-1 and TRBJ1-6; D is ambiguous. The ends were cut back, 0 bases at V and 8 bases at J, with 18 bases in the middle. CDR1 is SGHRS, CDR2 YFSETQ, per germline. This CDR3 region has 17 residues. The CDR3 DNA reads TGCGCCAGCAGCTTGGAACTTACATCCCAGGCGTATTCACCCCTCCACTTT. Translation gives CASSLELTSQAYSPLHF.

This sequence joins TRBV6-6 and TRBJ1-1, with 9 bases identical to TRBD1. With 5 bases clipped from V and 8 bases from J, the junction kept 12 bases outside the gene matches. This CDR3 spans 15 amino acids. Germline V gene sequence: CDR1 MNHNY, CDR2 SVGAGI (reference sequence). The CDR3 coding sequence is TGTGCCAGCAGTAATCCGGGACAGGGCAGTGTAGAAGCTTTCTTT. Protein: CASSNPGQGSVEAFF.

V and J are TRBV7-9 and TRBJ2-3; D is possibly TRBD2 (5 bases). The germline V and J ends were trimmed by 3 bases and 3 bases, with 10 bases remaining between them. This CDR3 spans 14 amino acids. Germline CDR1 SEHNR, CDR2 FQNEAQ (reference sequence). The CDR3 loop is CASSFDYSTDTQYF. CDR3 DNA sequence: TGTGCCAGCAGCTTCGACTACTCGACAGATACGCAGTATTTT.

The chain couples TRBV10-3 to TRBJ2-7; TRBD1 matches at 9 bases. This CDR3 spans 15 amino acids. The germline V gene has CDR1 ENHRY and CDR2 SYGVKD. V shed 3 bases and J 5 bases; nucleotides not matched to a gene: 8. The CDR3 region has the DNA TGTGCCATCAGTGACGGGACAGGGATTATCGACGAGCAGTACTTC. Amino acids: CAISDGTGIIDEQYF.

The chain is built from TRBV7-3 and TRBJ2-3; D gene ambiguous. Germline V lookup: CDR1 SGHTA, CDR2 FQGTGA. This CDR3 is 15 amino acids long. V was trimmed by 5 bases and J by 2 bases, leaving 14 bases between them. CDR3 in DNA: TGTGCCAGCAGCCGTGGGCCCGCGAACACAGATACGCAGTATTTT. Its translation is CASSRGPANTDTQYF.

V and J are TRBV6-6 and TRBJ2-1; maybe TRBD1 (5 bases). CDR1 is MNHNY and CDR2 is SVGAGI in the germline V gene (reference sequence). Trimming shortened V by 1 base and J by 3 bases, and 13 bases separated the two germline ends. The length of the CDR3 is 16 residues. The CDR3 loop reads CASSYYGRGRYNEQFF. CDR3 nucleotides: TGTGCCAGCAGTTACTACGGAAGGGGTCGCTACAATGAGCAGTTCTTC.

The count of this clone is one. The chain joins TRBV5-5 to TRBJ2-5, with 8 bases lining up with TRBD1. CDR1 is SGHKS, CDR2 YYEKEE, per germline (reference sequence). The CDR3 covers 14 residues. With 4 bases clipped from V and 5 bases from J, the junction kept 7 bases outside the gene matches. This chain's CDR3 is CASSLGQGWETQYF. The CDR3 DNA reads TGTGCCAGCAGCCTAGGACAGGGTTGGGAGACCCAGTACTTC. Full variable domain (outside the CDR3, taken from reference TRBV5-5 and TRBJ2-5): DAGVTQSPTHLIKTRGQQVTLRCSPISGHKSVSWYQQVLGQGPQFIFQYYEKEERGRGNFPDRFSARQFPNYSSELNVNALLLGDSALYLCASSLGQGWETQYFGPGTRLLVL.

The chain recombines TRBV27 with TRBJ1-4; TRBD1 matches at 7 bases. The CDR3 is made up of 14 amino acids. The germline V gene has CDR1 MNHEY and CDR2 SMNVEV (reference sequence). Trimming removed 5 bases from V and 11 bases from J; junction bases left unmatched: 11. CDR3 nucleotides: TGTGCCAGCAGTCCTGGGACAGCGCTAGGGAAACTGTTTTTT. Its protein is CASSPGTALGKLFF. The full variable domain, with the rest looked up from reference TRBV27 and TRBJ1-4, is EAQVTQNPRYLITVTGKKLTVTCSQNMNHEYMSWYRQDPGLGLRQIYYSMNVEVTDKGDVPEGYKVSRKEKRNFPLILESPSPNQTSLYFCASSPGTALGKLFFGSGTQLSVL.

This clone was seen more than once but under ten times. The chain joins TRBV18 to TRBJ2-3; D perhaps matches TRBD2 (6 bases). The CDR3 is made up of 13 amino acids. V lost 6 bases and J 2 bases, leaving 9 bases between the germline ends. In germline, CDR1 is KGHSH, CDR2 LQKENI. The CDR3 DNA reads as TGTGCCAGCTCCTTAGCGGTCACAGATACGCAGTATTTT. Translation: CASSLAVTDTQYF.

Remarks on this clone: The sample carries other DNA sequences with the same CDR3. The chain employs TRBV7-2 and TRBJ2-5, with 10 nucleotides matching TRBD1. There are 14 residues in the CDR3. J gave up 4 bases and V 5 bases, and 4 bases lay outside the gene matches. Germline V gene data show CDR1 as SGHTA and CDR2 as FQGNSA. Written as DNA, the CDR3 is TGTGCCAGCAGCAGAGACAGGGGGCGAGAGACCCAGTACTTC. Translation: CASSRDRGRETQYF.

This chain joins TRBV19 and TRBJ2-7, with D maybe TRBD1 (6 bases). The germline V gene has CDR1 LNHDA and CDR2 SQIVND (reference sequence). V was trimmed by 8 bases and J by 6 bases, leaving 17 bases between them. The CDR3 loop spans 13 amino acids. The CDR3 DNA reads TGTGCCAGTCGATCCTCAGGGGCCATCGAGCAGTACTTC. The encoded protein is CASRSSGAIEQYF.

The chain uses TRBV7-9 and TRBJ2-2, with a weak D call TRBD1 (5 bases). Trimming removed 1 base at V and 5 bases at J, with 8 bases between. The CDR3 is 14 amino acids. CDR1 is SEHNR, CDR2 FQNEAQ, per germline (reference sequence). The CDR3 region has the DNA TGTGCCAGCAGCTTAGGCCAGGGAACCGGGGAGCTGTTTTTT. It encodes CASSLGQGTGELFF. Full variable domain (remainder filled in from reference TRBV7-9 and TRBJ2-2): DTGVSQNPRHKITKRGQNVTFRCDPISEHNRLYWYRQTLGQGPEFLTYFQNEAQLEKSRLLSDRFSAERPKGSFSTLEIQRTEQGDSAMYLCASSLGQGTGELFFGEGSRLTVL.

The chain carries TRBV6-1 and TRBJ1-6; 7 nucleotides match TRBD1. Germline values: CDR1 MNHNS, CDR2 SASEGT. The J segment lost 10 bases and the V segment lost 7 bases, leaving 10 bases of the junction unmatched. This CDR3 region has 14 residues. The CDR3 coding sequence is TGTGCCAGCACCTTAGGGACAGAAAACTCACCCCTCCACTTT. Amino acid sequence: CASTLGTENSPLHF.

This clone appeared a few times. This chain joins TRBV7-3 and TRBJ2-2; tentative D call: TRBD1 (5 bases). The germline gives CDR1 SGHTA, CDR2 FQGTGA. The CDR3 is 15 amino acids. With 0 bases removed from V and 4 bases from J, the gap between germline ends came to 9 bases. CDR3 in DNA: TGTGCCAGCAGCTTAACGGCAGGGCCCACCGGGGAGCTGTTTTTT. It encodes CASSLTAGPTGELFF.

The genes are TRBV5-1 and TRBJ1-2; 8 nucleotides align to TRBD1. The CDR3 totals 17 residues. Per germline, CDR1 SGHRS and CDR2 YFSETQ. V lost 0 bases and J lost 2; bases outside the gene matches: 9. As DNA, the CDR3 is TGCGCCAGCAGCTTGGCAGGGGGCGCCGAGGCCAACTATGGCTACACCTTC. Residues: CASSLAGGAEANYGYTF.

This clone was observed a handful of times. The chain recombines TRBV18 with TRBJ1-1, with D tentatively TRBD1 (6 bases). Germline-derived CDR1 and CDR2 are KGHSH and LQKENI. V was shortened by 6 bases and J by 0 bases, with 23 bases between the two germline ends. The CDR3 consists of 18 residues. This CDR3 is CASSLLVRGAPMNTEAFF. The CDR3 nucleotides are TGTGCCAGCTCCCTACTAGTCAGGGGCGCACCTATGAACACTGAAGCTTTCTTT.

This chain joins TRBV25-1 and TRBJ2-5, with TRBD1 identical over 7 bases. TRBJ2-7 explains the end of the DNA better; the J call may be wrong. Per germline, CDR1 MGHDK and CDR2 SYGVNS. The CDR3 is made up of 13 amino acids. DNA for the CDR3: TGTGCCAGACCGGGACAGCGATCCTACGAGCAGTACTTC. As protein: CARPGQRSYEQYF.

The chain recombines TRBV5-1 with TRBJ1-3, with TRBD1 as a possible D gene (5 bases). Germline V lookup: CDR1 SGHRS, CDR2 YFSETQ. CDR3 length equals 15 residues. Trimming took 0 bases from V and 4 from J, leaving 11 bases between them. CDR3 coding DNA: TGCGCCAGCAGCTTGGGGGACTTATCAGGAAACACCATATATTTT. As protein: CASSLGDLSGNTIYF.

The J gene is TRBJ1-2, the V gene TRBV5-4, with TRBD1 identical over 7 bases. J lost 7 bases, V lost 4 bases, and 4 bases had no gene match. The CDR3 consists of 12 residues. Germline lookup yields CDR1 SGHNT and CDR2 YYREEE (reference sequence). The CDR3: CASSGGQFGYTF. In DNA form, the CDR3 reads TGTGCCAGCAGCGGGGGACAGTTTGGCTACACCTTC.

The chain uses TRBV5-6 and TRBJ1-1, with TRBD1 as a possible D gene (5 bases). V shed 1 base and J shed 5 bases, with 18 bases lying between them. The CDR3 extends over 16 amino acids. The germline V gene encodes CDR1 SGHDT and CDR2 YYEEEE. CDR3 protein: CASSLRRGWGPTEAFF. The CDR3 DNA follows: TGTGCCAGCAGCTTGCGTCGGGGGTGGGGTCCGACTGAAGCTTTCTTT. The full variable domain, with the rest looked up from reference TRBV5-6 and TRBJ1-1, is DAGVTQSPTHLIKTRGQQVTLRCSPKSGHDTVSWYQQALGQGPQFIFQYYEEEERQRGNFPDRFSGHQFPNYSSELNVNALLLGDSALYLCASSLRRGWGPTEAFFGQGTRLTVV.

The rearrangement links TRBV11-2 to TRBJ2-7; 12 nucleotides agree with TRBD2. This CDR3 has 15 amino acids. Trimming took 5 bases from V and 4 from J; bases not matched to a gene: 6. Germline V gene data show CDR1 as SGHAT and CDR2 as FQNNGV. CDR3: CASSRRLAGVYEQYF. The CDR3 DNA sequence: TGTGCCAGCAGCCGCAGACTAGCGGGGGTTTACGAGCAGTACTTC.

This chain's CDR3 is CASSARGPSTDTQYF. The DNA for the CDR3 is TGTGCCAGCAGCGCCAGGGGCCCTAGCACAGATACGCAGTATTTT. The gene calls are TRBV7-3 and TRBJ2-3, with D perhaps TRBD1 (6 bases). CDR1 SGHTA and CDR2 FQGTGA come from the germline V gene. The CDR3 totals 15 residues. V gave up 5 bases and J gave up 0 bases, with 12 bases separating them.

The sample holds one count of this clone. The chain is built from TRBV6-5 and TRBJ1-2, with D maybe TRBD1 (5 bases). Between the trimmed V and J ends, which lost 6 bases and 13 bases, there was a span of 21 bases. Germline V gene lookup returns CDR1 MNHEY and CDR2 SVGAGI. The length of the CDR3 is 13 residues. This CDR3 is CASSPVGRALSTF. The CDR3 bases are TGTGCCAGCAGCCCCGTTGGCAGGGCCCTCTCCACCTTC.

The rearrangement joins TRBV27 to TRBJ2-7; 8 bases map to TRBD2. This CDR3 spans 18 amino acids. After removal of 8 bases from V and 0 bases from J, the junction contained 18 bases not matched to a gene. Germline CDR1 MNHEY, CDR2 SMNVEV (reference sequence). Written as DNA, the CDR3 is TGTGCCAGCTCCTTTACCGGGAGGGCTTTTCCCAGCTCCTACGAGCAGTACTTC. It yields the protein CASSFTGRAFPSSYEQYF.

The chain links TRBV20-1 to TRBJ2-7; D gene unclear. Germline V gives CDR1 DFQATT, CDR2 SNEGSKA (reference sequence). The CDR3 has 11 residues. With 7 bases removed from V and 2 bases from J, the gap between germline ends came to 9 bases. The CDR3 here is CSGYYAYEQYF. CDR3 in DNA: TGCAGTGGTTACTATGCCTACGAGCAGTACTTC.

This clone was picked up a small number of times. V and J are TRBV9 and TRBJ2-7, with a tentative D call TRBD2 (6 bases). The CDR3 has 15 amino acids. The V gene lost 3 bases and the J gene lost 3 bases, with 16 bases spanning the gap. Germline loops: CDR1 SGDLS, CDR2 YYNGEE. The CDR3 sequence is CASSAGTAQYYEQYF. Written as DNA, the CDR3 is TGTGCCAGCAGCGCCGGGACTGCTCAATACTACGAGCAGTACTTC.